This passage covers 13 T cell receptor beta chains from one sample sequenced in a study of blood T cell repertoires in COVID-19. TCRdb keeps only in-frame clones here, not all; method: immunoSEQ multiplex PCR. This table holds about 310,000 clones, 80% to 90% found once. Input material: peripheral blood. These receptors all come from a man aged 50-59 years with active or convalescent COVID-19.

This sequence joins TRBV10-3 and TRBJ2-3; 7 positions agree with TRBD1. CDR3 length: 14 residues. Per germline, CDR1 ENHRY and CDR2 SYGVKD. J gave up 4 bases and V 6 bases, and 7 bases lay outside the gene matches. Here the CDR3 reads CAISDREVADTQYF. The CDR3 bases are TGTGCCATCAGCGACAGGGAAGTAGCAGATACGCAGTATTTT.

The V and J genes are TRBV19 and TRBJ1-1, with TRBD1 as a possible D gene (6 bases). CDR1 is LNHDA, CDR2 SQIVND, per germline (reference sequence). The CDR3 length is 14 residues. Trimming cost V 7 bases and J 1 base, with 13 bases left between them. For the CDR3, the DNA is TGTGCCAGTATTTCCCAGGGGTCGAACACTGAAGCTTTCTTT. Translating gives CASISQGSNTEAFF.

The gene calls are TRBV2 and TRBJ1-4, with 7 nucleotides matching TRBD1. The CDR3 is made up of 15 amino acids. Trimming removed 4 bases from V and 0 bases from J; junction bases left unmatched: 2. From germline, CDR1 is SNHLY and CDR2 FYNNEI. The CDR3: CASSVTGATNEKLFF. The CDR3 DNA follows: TGTGCCAGCAGTGTCACAGGGGCAACTAATGAAAAACTGTTTTTT.

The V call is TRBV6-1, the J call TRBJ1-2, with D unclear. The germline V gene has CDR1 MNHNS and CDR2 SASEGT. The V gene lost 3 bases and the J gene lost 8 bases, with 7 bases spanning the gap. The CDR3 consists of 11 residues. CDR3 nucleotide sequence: TGTGCCAGCAGTGAGGGCGCGGGCTACACCTTC. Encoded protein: CASSEGAGYTF.

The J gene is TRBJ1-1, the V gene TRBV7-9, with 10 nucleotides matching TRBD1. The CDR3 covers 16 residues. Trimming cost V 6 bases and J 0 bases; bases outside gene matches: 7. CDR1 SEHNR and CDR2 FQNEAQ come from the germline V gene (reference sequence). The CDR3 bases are TGTGCCAGCAGTGGCTGGACAGGGGGGATGAACACTGAAGCTTTCTTT. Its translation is CASSGWTGGMNTEAFF.

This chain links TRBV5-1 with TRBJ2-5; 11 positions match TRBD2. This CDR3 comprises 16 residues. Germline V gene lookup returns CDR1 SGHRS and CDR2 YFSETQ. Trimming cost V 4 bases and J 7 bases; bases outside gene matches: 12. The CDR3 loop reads CASSSSTSGIGGTQYF. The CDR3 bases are TGCGCCAGCAGCAGTTCGACTAGCGGGATCGGCGGGACCCAGTACTTC.

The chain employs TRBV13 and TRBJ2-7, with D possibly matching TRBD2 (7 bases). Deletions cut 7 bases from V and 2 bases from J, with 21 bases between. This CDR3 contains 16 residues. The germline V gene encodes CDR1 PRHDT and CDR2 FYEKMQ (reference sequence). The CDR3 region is CASTIGGLGGAYEQYF. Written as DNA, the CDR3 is TGTGCCAGCACCATCGGGGGGCTGGGAGGGGCCTACGAGCAGTACTTC.

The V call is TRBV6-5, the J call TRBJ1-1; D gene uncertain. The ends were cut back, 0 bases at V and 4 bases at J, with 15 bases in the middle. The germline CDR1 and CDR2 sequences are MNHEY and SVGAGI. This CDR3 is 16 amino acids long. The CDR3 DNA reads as TGTGCCAGCAGTTACTCCGGCAGTCTAGTAGCCACTGAAGCTTTCTTT. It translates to CASSYSGSLVATEAFF.

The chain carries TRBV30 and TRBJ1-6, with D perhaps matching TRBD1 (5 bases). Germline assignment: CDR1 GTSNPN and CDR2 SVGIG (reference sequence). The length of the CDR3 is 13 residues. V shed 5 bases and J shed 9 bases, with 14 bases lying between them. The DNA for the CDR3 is TGTGCCTGGGCCGGGACTTCGGTTTCACCCCTCCACTTT. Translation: CAWAGTSVSPLHF.

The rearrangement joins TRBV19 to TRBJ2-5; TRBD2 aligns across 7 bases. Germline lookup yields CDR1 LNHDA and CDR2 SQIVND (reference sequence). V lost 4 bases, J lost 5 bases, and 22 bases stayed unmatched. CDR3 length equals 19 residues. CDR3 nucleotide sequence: TGTGCCAGTAGTAGCCCGGGAGGCCACGCTGGAGGGCTAACGGAGACCCAGTACTTC. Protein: CASSSPGGHAGGLTETQYF.

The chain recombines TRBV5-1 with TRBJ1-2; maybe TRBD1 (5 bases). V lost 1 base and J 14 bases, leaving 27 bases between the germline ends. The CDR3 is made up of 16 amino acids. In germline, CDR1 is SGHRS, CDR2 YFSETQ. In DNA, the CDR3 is TGCGCCAGCAGCTTGACTAATGTTCAGGCCTCCGGGACTCTGACCTTC. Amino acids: CASSLTNVQASGTLTF.

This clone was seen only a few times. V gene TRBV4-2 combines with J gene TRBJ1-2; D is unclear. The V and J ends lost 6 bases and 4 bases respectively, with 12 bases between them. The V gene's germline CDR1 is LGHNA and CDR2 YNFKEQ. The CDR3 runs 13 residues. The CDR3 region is CASRRAPFYGYTF. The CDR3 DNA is TGTGCCAGCAGGAGGGCCCCCTTCTATGGCTACACCTTC.

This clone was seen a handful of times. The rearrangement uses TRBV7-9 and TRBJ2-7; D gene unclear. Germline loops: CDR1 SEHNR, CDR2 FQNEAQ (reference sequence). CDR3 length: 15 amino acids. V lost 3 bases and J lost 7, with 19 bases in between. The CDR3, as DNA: TGTGCCAGCAGCTTCAATCTAGGTCCCGGAAGAGAGCAGTACTTC. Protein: CASSFNLGPGREQYF.